The 20 T cell receptor beta chains listed next were all sequenced from one sample in a study of T-cell reconstitution after alpha-beta-depleted transplantation in children. Preparing the TCRbeta library involved the use of unique molecular identifiers. One entry per CDR3 protein, called by TCRdb with MiXCR from the PCR reads. The profile covers 550,000 to 800,000 distinct CDR3 sequences, with around 13% appearing a single time and around 0.8% taken by the ten largest. Sequencing was performed on PBMCs, taken before TCRalphabeta/CD19-depleted stem cell transplant. The receptors derive from a girl aged 2-10 years with congenital amegakaryocytic thrombocytopenia, due to receive a stem cell transplant.

This clonotype was seen ten or more times. The chain joins TRBV20-1 to TRBJ2-1; 7 bases match TRBD1. The germline V gene has CDR1 DFQATT and CDR2 SNEGSKA (reference sequence). This CDR3 is built from 16 residues. Germline trimming cut 0 bases from V and 4 bases from J; bases unmatched to any gene: 9. The CDR3 DNA sequence: TGCAGTGCTAGAGATGGGACAGCCCCATTTTACAATGAGCAGTTCTTC. Translating it yields CSARDGTAPFYNEQFF.

This clonotype was detected a few times. This sequence joins TRBV2 and TRBJ1-3, with TRBD1 identical over 8 bases. Germline V gives CDR1 SNHLY, CDR2 FYNNEI. V shed 8 bases and J 4 bases; nucleotides not matched to a gene: 13. The CDR3 is made up of 16 amino acids. This chain's CDR3 is CASSADREEVGNTIYF. CDR3 sequence (DNA): TGTGCCAGCTCGGCGGACAGGGAGGAGGTCGGAAACACCATATATTTT.

CDR3 in amino acids: CASSYVGSYNSPLHF. The CDR3 DNA sequence: TGTGCCAGCAGTTACGTAGGTTCCTATAATTCACCCCTCCACTTT. V and J are TRBV6-5 and TRBJ1-6; D is uncertain. Germline V lookup: CDR1 MNHEY, CDR2 SVGAGI. V gave up 2 bases and J gave up 1 base, with 6 bases separating them. The CDR3 is 15 amino acids.

The chain recombines TRBV28 with TRBJ2-1; D is undetermined. Germline V lookup: CDR1 MDHEN, CDR2 SYDVKM. The CDR3 covers 16 residues. Trimming stripped 3 bases from V and 5 bases from J, with 17 bases between. CDR3 residues: CASSFPGSNYNNEQFF. CDR3 nucleotides: TGTGCCAGCAGTTTCCCCGGGTCGAATTATAACAATGAGCAGTTCTTC. The entire variable domain, with the rest obtained from reference TRBV28 and TRBJ2-1, is as follows: DVKVTQSSRYLVKRTGEKVFLECVQDMDHENMFWYRQDPGLGLRLIYFSYDVKMKEKGDIPEGYSVSREKKERFSLILESASTNQTSMYLCASSFPGSNYNNEQFFGPGTRLTVL.

The V call is TRBV20-1, the J call TRBJ1-5; TRBD1 agrees at 7 bases. The CDR3 length is 15 residues. J lost 5 bases, V lost 3 bases, and 10 bases had no gene match. Germline V gene lookup returns CDR1 DFQATT and CDR2 SNEGSKA (reference sequence). In DNA, the CDR3 is TGCAGTGCTAGCCCCCCGACAGGGTCCGATCAGCCCCAGCATTTT. It specifies CSASPPTGSDQPQHF.

The sample holds many counts of this clonotype. V is TRBV5-1 and J is TRBJ2-3; 7 bases align to TRBD1. Germline trimming cut 4 bases from V and 3 bases from J; bases unmatched to any gene: 5. The length of the CDR3 is 14 residues. Germline V CDR1 and CDR2: SGHRS, YFSETQ. CDR3 amino acids: CASSIRTGTDTQYF. The CDR3 bases are TGCGCCAGCAGCATCCGGACAGGAACAGATACGCAGTATTTT.

This clonotype was seen repeatedly, ten times or more. The gene calls are TRBV5-1 and TRBJ2-1; 7 nucleotides align to TRBD2. V lost 4 bases, J lost 6 bases, and 7 bases stayed unmatched. CDR1 and CDR2 (germline): SGHRS, YFSETQ. This CDR3 is 14 amino acids long. The DNA for the CDR3 is TGCGCCAGCAGCCCCGATAGCGGGCTCAATGAGCAGTTCTTC. Translated: CASSPDSGLNEQFF.

CDR3 protein: CSARLPTSGNIYEQYF. CDR3 nucleotides: TGCAGTGCTAGACTCCCGACTAGCGGGAATATCTACGAGCAGTACTTC. The chain joins TRBV20-1 to TRBJ2-7; 11 bases align to TRBD2. The V and J ends lost 2 bases and 3 bases, in that order; junction bases with no gene match: 9. Looked up from germline, CDR1 is DFQATT and CDR2 is SNEGSKA (reference sequence). The CDR3 consists of 16 residues.

This clonotype was picked up many times. This chain uses TRBV5-1 with TRBJ2-1; TRBD2 is a possible D gene (5 bases). V was pared by 0 bases and J by 9 bases, with 10 bases between. CDR3 size: 13 residues. Germline CDR1 SGHRS, CDR2 YFSETQ. CDR3: CASSLVLGAEQFF. In DNA, the CDR3 is TGCGCCAGCAGCTTGGTGTTGGGAGCTGAGCAGTTCTTC.

A few counts support this clonotype. V and J are TRBV27 and TRBJ1-2; D not resolved. Trimming took 0 bases from V and 7 from J, leaving 15 bases between them. This CDR3 has 15 residues. Germline V gene sequence: CDR1 MNHEY, CDR2 SMNVEV (reference sequence). The CDR3 DNA follows: TGTGCCAGCAGTTTATCGTGGACGGACGAAGGTGGCTACACCTTC. This gives the protein CASSLSWTDEGGYTF.

This clonotype was observed a handful of times. The rearrangement joins TRBV6-2 or TRBV6-3 to TRBJ2-1; 10 bases fit TRBD2. Per germline, CDR1 MNHEY and CDR2 SVGEGT. V trimming: 6 bases; J trimming: 3 bases; junction bases outside the gene matches: 11. This CDR3 has 17 amino acids. This CDR3 is CASRNLAGESGYNEQFF. The CDR3 nucleotides read TGTGCCAGCAGAAACCTAGCGGGAGAATCAGGCTACAATGAGCAGTTCTTC.

Many counts were recorded for this clonotype. V and J are TRBV5-1 and TRBJ1-1; tentatively, D is TRBD1 (5 bases). The germline V gene has CDR1 SGHRS and CDR2 YFSETQ. V was shortened by 4 bases and J by 3 bases, with 16 bases between the two germline ends. This CDR3 is built from 15 residues. The CDR3 DNA reads as TGCGCCAGCAGCCAACGAGGGACGGTTTACACTGAAGCTTTCTTT. It is translated as CASSQRGTVYTEAFF.

This clonotype showed up many times. V is TRBV12-3 or TRBV12-4 and J is TRBJ2-1, with 12 bases matching TRBD2. J was trimmed by 5 bases and V by 5 bases; bases with no gene match: 4. The CDR3 is made up of 15 amino acids. Written as DNA, the CDR3 is TGTGCCAGCAGTCGCAGACTAGCGGGAGACAATGAGCAGTTCTTC. This encodes CASSRRLAGDNEQFF.

CDR3 sequence: CASSLDRGPAEAFF. CDR3 in DNA: TGTGCCAGCAGCCTGGACAGGGGGCCGGCTGAAGCTTTCTTT. The chain links TRBV7-9 to TRBJ1-1, with TRBD1 identical over 11 bases. The germline CDR1 and CDR2 sequences are SEHNR and FQNEAQ (reference sequence). The length of the CDR3 is 14 residues. The V gene end was trimmed by 5 bases and the J gene end by 6 bases; junction bases not matched to a gene: 5. Filled out from reference TRBV7-9 and TRBJ1-1, the complete variable domain reads DTGVSQNPRHKITKRGQNVTFRCDPISEHNRLYWYRQTLGQGPEFLTYFQNEAQLEKSRLLSDRFSAERPKGSFSTLEIQRTEQGDSAMYLCASSLDRGPAEAFFGQGTRLTVV.

Only a few counts were recorded for this clonotype. This chain joins TRBV30 and TRBJ1-3; no clear D gene. CDR1 is GTSNPN, CDR2 SVGIG, per germline (reference sequence). The V and J ends lost 2 bases and 0 bases respectively, with 8 bases between them. This CDR3 is 14 amino acids long. The CDR3 region is CAWSQAFSGNTIYF. The CDR3, as DNA: TGTGCCTGGAGTCAAGCCTTCTCTGGAAACACCATATATTTT.

This clonotype was detected many times. The rearrangement joins TRBV5-1 to TRBJ2-1; 9 bases align to TRBD2. Unmatched junction bases numbered 6, after V lost 2 bases and J lost 6 bases. The germline V gene has CDR1 SGHRS and CDR2 YFSETQ. The CDR3 sequence is 15 residues long. The chain's CDR3 is CASSLLSGSSNEQFF. In DNA, the CDR3 is TGCGCCAGCAGCTTACTTAGCGGGAGTAGCAATGAGCAGTTCTTC.

This clonotype was recorded at least ten times. This chain links TRBV12-3 or TRBV12-4 with TRBJ2-1; 8 positions match TRBD2. The CDR3 loop spans 15 amino acids. The J segment lost 7 bases and the V segment lost 3 bases, leaving 8 bases of the junction unmatched. The CDR3 protein is CASSFVQRERNEQFF. As DNA, the CDR3 is TGTGCCAGCAGTTTTGTCCAGCGGGAGAGGAATGAGCAGTTCTTC.

This clonotype was detected a few times. The V gene is TRBV10-3, the J gene TRBJ2-7, with D tentatively TRBD2 (6 bases). The CDR3 length is 15 residues. Germline CDR1 ENHRY, CDR2 SYGVKD. V gave up 2 bases and J gave up 4 bases, with 15 bases separating them. The CDR3 nucleotides are TGTGCCATCAGTGAGGAGTCCGACGCGGGGTACGAGCAGTACTTC. Translating it yields CAISEESDAGYEQYF.

The table lists this clonotype with many counts. This sequence joins TRBV7-3 and TRBJ2-3; 7 positions agree with TRBD2. The V gene end was trimmed by 2 bases and the J gene end by 0 bases; junction bases not matched to a gene: 5. CDR1 is SGHTA and CDR2 is FQGTGA in the germline V gene. The CDR3 totals 16 residues. Here the CDR3 reads CASSLAPAGSTDTQYF. The DNA of the CDR3 is TGTGCCAGCAGCTTAGCCCCAGCGGGGAGCACAGATACGCAGTATTTT.

The V gene is TRBV20-1, the J gene TRBJ2-1; unclear D gene. Trimming removed 3 bases at V and 6 bases at J, with 12 bases between. This CDR3 region has 13 residues. Germline CDR1 reads DFQATT; CDR2 reads SNEGSKA (reference sequence). The CDR3 DNA sequence: TGCAGTGCTAGGCTCAAGGTTACCAATGAGCAGTTCTTC. This codes for CSARLKVTNEQFF.